These 19 T cell receptor beta chains share one sample of origin, sequenced in a study of shared clonotypes between healthy human individuals. Data came from immunoSEQ multiplex PCR; TCRdb stores just in-frame clones and leaves some out. This table has roughly 1.5 million clones, 95% to 99% appearing once. The sample consisted of naive CD4+ T cells sorted from blood. Subset: CD45RA+ positively selected. The receptors derive from a man in his thirties or forties in good health.

This chain connects TRBV10-3 to TRBJ2-1; no definite D call. The CDR3 contains 16 residues. Germline V gene sequence: CDR1 ENHRY, CDR2 SYGVKD. Trimming removed 0 bases at V and 4 bases at J, with 13 bases between. The CDR3 DNA sequence: TGTGCCATCAGTGAGTCGAATCTCCTACCTTACAATGAGCAGTTCTTC. Protein: CAISESNLLPYNEQFF.

The CDR3 bases are TGTGCCAGCAGCGACAGTTCGCGGGGGCCAACCGGGGAGCTGTTTTTT. Its translation: CASSDSSRGPTGELFF. V and J are TRBV7-3 and TRBJ2-2, with D possibly being TRBD2 (7 bases). Germline V gene sequence: CDR1 SGHTA, CDR2 FQGTGA. V was shortened by 5 bases and J by 5 bases, with 18 bases between the two germline ends. This CDR3 spans 16 amino acids.

The chain recombines TRBV27 with TRBJ2-7; 11 bases line up with TRBD1. V lost 6 bases to trimming and J lost 3 bases; unmatched junction nucleotides: 7. The CDR3 runs to 15 residues. CDR1 and CDR2 (germline): MNHEY, SMNVEV (reference sequence). This chain's CDR3 is CASRPGQGAFYEQYF. In nucleotides, the CDR3 is TGTGCCAGCAGGCCTGGACAGGGGGCTTTCTACGAGCAGTACTTC.

The CDR3 loop is CASSVLNPYNEQFF. CDR3 DNA: TGTGCCAGCAGTGTACTAAATCCTTACAATGAGCAGTTCTTC. V is TRBV25-1 and J is TRBJ2-1; D call uncertain. Deletions cut 4 bases from V and 4 bases from J, with 11 bases between. The CDR3 totals 14 residues. Germline CDR1 reads MGHDK; CDR2 reads SYGVNS.

A note on this clone: One end of the junction does not line up with germline, which may come from a read error. The chain is built from TRBV7-7 and TRBJ2-5; 12 bases agree with TRBD2. The CDR3 totals 16 residues. Germline V gene data show CDR1 as SSHAT and CDR2 as FNYEAQ (reference sequence). CDR3 residues: CASSGRTSGVQETQYF. The CDR3 DNA sequence: TGTGCTAGCAGCGGACGGACTAGCGGGGTTCAAGAGACCCAGTACTTC.

The chain is built from TRBV5-1 and TRBJ2-1; tentative D call: TRBD2 (7 bases). V gave up 4 bases and J gave up 0 bases, with 14 bases separating them. Per germline, CDR1 SGHRS and CDR2 YFSETQ. This CDR3 region has 16 residues. CDR3 amino acids: CASSRGASSSYNEQFF. The CDR3 coding sequence is TGCGCCAGCAGCCGGGGGGCGTCTAGCTCCTACAATGAGCAGTTCTTC.

This chain links TRBV11-2 with TRBJ2-7; D remains ambiguous. Trimming cost V 4 bases and J 6 bases, with 13 bases left between them. The CDR3 has 13 residues. Germline V lookup: CDR1 SGHAT, CDR2 FQNNGV. The CDR3 DNA reads TGTGCCAGCAGCTCTTACCCGAACGGCGAGCAGTACTTC. Amino acid sequence: CASSSYPNGEQYF.

The chain links TRBV7-2 to TRBJ2-2; TRBD2 agrees at 12 bases. The CDR3 covers 19 residues. Trimming took 1 base from V and 2 from J; bases not matched to a gene: 8. Per germline, CDR1 SGHTA and CDR2 FQGNSA. CDR3 residues: CASSLVASGRAQNTGELFF. As DNA, the CDR3 is TGTGCCAGCAGCTTAGTGGCTAGCGGGAGGGCCCAAAACACCGGGGAGCTGTTTTTT.

This clone was picked up one time. V usage is TRBV5-1 and J usage is TRBJ2-1, with TRBD2 matching over 14 bases. This CDR3 comprises 18 residues. The ends lost 1 base at V and 9 bases at J; junction bases unmatched: 12. CDR1 and CDR2 from the germline V gene are SGHRS and YFSETQ. CDR3 amino acids: CASSLTPPGTSGSAEQFF. The CDR3 DNA follows: TGCGCCAGCAGCTTGACCCCCCCCGGGACTAGCGGGAGCGCTGAGCAGTTCTTC.

The CDR3 nucleotides are TGTGCCAGCAGCTCCCCCGCCAGTGAAAAACTGTTTTTT. Protein: CASSSPASEKLFF. The V call is TRBV7-9, the J call TRBJ1-4; D gene ambiguous. Trimming took off 4 bases at V and 7 bases at J, with 10 bases between the two ends. The germline CDR1 and CDR2 sequences are SEHNR and FQNEAQ (reference sequence). The CDR3 runs 13 residues.

V and J are TRBV29-1 and TRBJ2-1; 16 bases are a match to TRBD2. The CDR3 is made up of 17 amino acids. V was clipped by 2 bases and J by 8 bases; unmatched bases: 9. Germline-derived CDR1 and CDR2 are SQVTM and ANQGSEA. The CDR3 reads CSVESGLAGGYGYEQFF. The CDR3 region has the DNA TGCAGCGTTGAATCGGGACTAGCGGGAGGGTATGGGTATGAGCAGTTCTTC.

The chain has TRBV23-1 and TRBJ1-1, with unresolved D. Being an ORF, TRBV23-1 has a function that is uncertain. The length of the CDR3 is 14 residues. The germline V and J ends were trimmed by 4 bases and 1 base, with 10 bases remaining between them. In DNA form, the CDR3 reads TGCGCCAGCAGTCTGAACAAGACGAACACTGAAGCTTTCTTT. Translated: CASSLNKTNTEAFF.

This clone was observed a single time. V and J are TRBV7-6 and TRBJ1-5, with D tentatively TRBD1 (5 bases). Between the trimmed V and J ends, which lost 2 bases and 0 bases, there was a span of 11 bases. Per germline, CDR1 SGHVS and CDR2 FNYEAQ. The CDR3 is 16 residues long. CDR3 region: CASSLLGAYSNQPQHF. CDR3 coding DNA: TGTGCCAGCAGCTTACTTGGGGCCTATAGCAATCAGCCCCAGCATTTT.

The V and J genes are TRBV28 and TRBJ2-2, with 12 bases identical to TRBD2. The CDR3 is made up of 18 amino acids. The J segment lost 5 bases and the V segment lost 6 bases, leaving 13 bases of the junction unmatched. In germline, CDR1 is MDHEN, CDR2 SYDVKM. The CDR3 here is CASRPTSGSVVVTGELFF. DNA for the CDR3: TGTGCCAGCAGGCCGACTAGCGGGAGTGTAGTAGTAACCGGGGAGCTGTTTTTT.

This rearrangement joins TRBV7-8 to TRBJ2-7; tentative D call: TRBD2 (7 bases). Germline V gene lookup returns CDR1 SGHVS and CDR2 FQNEAQ. The CDR3 is 15 amino acids. V shed 3 bases and J shed 4 bases, with 16 bases lying between them. The DNA for the CDR3 is TGTGCCAGCAGCTTTGGTTGGGGGGGCGATTACGAGCAGTACTTC. This translates into CASSFGWGGDYEQYF.

The chain uses TRBV10-1 and TRBJ2-3; either TRBD1 or TRBD2 may supply D (7 bases each). This CDR3 comprises 13 residues. Between the trimmed V and J ends, which lost 8 bases and 2 bases, there was a span of 11 bases. Germline V gene data show CDR1 as WNHNN and CDR2 as SYGVQD (reference sequence). This chain's CDR3 is CASSGGVTDTQYF. As DNA, the CDR3 is TGCGCCAGCTCAGGGGGGGTCACAGATACGCAGTATTTT.

This clone was counted once. This chain connects TRBV27 to TRBJ2-3; D is perhaps TRBD1 or TRBD2 (5 bases each). CDR1 is MNHEY, CDR2 SMNVEV, per germline (reference sequence). This CDR3 region has 15 residues. The V gene lost 4 bases and the J gene lost 6 bases, with 17 bases spanning the gap. CDR3 in amino acids: CASSSGTLKGDTQYF. DNA of the CDR3: TGTGCCAGCAGTTCCGGGACCCTCAAGGGCGATACGCAGTATTTT.

The rearrangement uses TRBV5-6 and TRBJ2-3, with D uncertain. CDR3 size: 14 residues. The germline gives CDR1 SGHDT, CDR2 YYEEEE. The germline V and J ends were trimmed by 3 bases and 3 bases, with 11 bases remaining between them. This CDR3 is CASSSTLSTDTQYF. The CDR3 DNA sequence: TGTGCCAGCAGCTCCACTTTATCTACAGATACGCAGTATTTT.

The chain uses TRBV25-1 and TRBJ1-4; D is unresolved. Trimming took 7 bases from V and 11 from J, leaving 17 bases between them. CDR1 is MGHDK, CDR2 SYGVNS, per germline. The CDR3 loop spans 13 amino acids. This CDR3 reads CASTQGGSRKLFF. The CDR3 DNA reads as TGTGCCAGCACTCAAGGTGGGAGCCGGAAACTGTTTTTT.